The 21 T cell receptor beta chains listed next were all sequenced from one sample in a study of cytomegalovirus exposure and HLA in healthy donors. The PCR made use of 60 Vbeta and 13 Jbeta primers. Libraries were prepared by immunoSEQ multiplex PCR; TCRdb keeps only in-frame clonotypes and omits some of them. The sample consists of around 100,000 clones, 60% to 85% of them appearing once. The sequenced sample was PBMCs. All receptors derive from a woman aged 40 to 55 in good health and CMV-seropositive.

V usage is TRBV2 and J usage is TRBJ1-5; D is unresolved. Between the trimmed V and J ends, which lost 4 bases and 4 bases, there was a span of 11 bases. Germline V CDR1 and CDR2: SNHLY, FYNNEI. The CDR3 totals 14 residues. Here the CDR3 reads CASSGTGGNQPQHF. CDR3 coding DNA: TGTGCCAGCAGTGGTACGGGTGGGAATCAGCCCCAGCATTTT.

The chain couples TRBV7-2 to TRBJ2-7; 12 bases map to TRBD2. With V trimmed by 3 bases and J by 6 bases, 12 bases remained unmatched. The CDR3 spans 17 residues. CDR1 is SGHTA, CDR2 FQGNSA, per germline. DNA of the CDR3: TGTGCCAGCAGCTTGGACCCTCTTCTAGCGGGAGGGCCCGAGCAGTACTTC. Encoded protein: CASSLDPLLAGGPEQYF.

The chain couples TRBV5-4 to TRBJ2-6; 9 nucleotides agree with TRBD1. Trimming cost V 4 bases and J 0 bases; bases outside gene matches: 5. The germline V gene encodes CDR1 SGHNT and CDR2 YYREEE (reference sequence). The length of the CDR3 is 17 residues. CDR3 protein: CASSQGQGLSGANVLTF. As DNA, the CDR3 is TGTGCCAGCAGCCAGGGACAGGGCCTCTCTGGGGCCAACGTCCTGACTTTC. Drawing the rest from reference TRBV5-4 and TRBJ2-6, the complete variable domain is ETGVTQSPTHLIKTRGQQVTLRCSSQSGHNTVSWYQQALGQGPQFIFQYYREEENGRGNFPPRFSGLQFPNYSSELNVNALELDDSALYLCASSQGQGLSGANVLTFGAGSRLTVL.

The chain uses TRBV5-4 and TRBJ1-5, with D hard to call. CDR1 is SGHNT and CDR2 is YYREEE in the germline V gene (reference sequence). This CDR3 has 12 amino acids. Trimming stripped 2 bases from V and 4 bases from J, with 4 bases between. CDR3 region: CASSFPNQPQHF. CDR3 bases: TGTGCCAGCAGCTTCCCGAATCAGCCCCAGCATTTT.

CDR3 sequence (DNA): TGTGCCAGCAGGGCGGGACGGGAGAATCAGCCCCAGCATTTT. As protein: CASRAGRENQPQHF. J is TRBJ1-5 and V is TRBV2, with a tentative D call TRBD1 (5 bases). Germline CDR1 and CDR2: SNHLY and FYNNEI. V dropped 6 bases and J dropped 4 bases, with 13 bases sitting between them. The CDR3 extends over 14 amino acids. The whole variable domain, filled in from reference TRBV2 and TRBJ1-5, reads EPEVTQTPSHQVTQMGQEVILRCVPISNHLYFYWYRQILGQKVEFLVSFYNNEISEKSEIFDDQFSVERPDGSNFTLKIRSTKLEDSAMYFCASRAGRENQPQHFGDGTRLSIL.

This clone was seen a single time. V usage is TRBV18 and J usage is TRBJ2-2; D is uncertain. Germline V gene data show CDR1 as KGHSH and CDR2 as LQKENI. Between the trimmed V and J ends, which lost 1 base and 4 bases, there was a span of 13 bases. This CDR3 contains 16 residues. The CDR3 DNA follows: TGTGCCAGCTCACCACTCGCCGGAGCCCCCACCGGGGAGCTGTTTTTT. Encoded protein: CASSPLAGAPTGELFF.

The rearrangement uses TRBV19 and TRBJ2-1; 7 nucleotides match TRBD1. Germline values: CDR1 LNHDA, CDR2 SQIVND (reference sequence). The ends lost 3 bases at V and 5 bases at J; junction bases unmatched: 7. This CDR3 has 15 residues. CDR3 region: CASSIKGGYNNEQFF. The CDR3 region has the DNA TGTGCCAGTAGTATTAAAGGGGGCTACAACAATGAGCAGTTCTTC.

This chain joins TRBV5-4 and TRBJ2-3; TRBD2 matches at 12 bases. The CDR3 totals 17 residues. Germline loops: CDR1 SGHNT, CDR2 YYREEE (reference sequence). Trimming removed 0 bases from V and 1 base from J; junction bases left unmatched: 3. The CDR3 is CASSLVLAGGGTDTQYF. The CDR3 bases are TGTGCCAGCAGCTTGGTTCTAGCGGGAGGGGGCACAGATACGCAGTATTTT.

The rearrangement uses TRBV5-4 and TRBJ2-2; D may be TRBD1 (5 bases). Per the germline V gene, CDR1 is SGHNT and CDR2 is YYREEE (reference sequence). CDR3 length equals 15 residues. V lost 4 bases and J 1 base, leaving 11 bases between the germline ends. This chain's CDR3 is CASSIDSRNTGELFF. The CDR3, as DNA: TGTGCCAGCAGCATTGACAGTCGGAACACCGGGGAGCTGTTTTTT.

This sequence joins TRBV5-4 and TRBJ2-7, with D maybe TRBD1 (6 bases). The CDR3 runs to 14 residues. Germline values: CDR1 SGHNT, CDR2 YYREEE (reference sequence). Trimming pared 4 bases from V and 8 bases from J, leaving 19 bases between. The CDR3 DNA reads as TGTGCCAGCAGCACAGGACAGCTACCTACGAAGCAGTACTTC. It yields the protein CASSTGQLPTKQYF.

The J gene is TRBJ1-5, the V gene TRBV11-2; the D is unclear. Per the germline V gene, CDR1 is SGHAT and CDR2 is FQNNGV. The V and J ends lost 0 bases and 6 bases respectively, with 9 bases between them. The CDR3 runs 14 residues. This CDR3 reads CASSLDSGVQPQHF. The CDR3 DNA is TGTGCCAGCAGCTTAGATTCCGGGGTTCAGCCCCAGCATTTT. Drawing the rest from reference TRBV11-2 and TRBJ1-5, the complete variable domain is EAGVAQSPRYKIIEKRQSVAFWCNPISGHATLYWYQQILGQGPKLLIQFQNNGVVDDSQLPKDRFSAERLKGVDSTLKIQPAKLEDSAVYLCASSLDSGVQPQHFGDGTRLSIL.

This clone was seen more than once but under ten times. The chain has TRBV13 and TRBJ2-7, with a weak D call TRBD2 (5 bases). V lost 1 base to trimming and J lost 0 bases, with 7 bases between them. Per the germline V gene, CDR1 is PRHDT and CDR2 is FYEKMQ (reference sequence). This CDR3 contains 14 residues. The CDR3 loop reads CASSLAGSSYEQYF. CDR3 DNA: TGTGCCAGCAGCTTAGCGGGGAGCTCCTACGAGCAGTACTTC.

This chain links TRBV29-1 with TRBJ2-7; 11 nucleotides agree with TRBD2. Trimming at V came to 4 bases and at J to 5 bases, leaving 1 base not matched to a gene. Germline V gene lookup returns CDR1 SQVTM and CDR2 ANQGSEA. This CDR3 comprises 12 residues. CDR3 sequence (DNA): TGCAGCGTTGCACTAGCGGGAGACGAGCAGTACTTC. Protein product: CSVALAGDEQYF.

The chain has TRBV4-2 and TRBJ2-7; 7 nucleotides align to TRBD2. CDR3 size: 18 residues. With 0 bases clipped from V and 2 bases from J, the junction kept 13 bases outside the gene matches. CDR1 LGHNA and CDR2 YNFKEQ come from the germline V gene. The CDR3 region has the DNA TGTGCCAGCAGCCAAGAATTGGGACTAAGTAGCGGGCCCTACGAGCAGTACTTC. Translation gives CASSQELGLSSGPYEQYF.

The table lists this clone with a count of one. The chain joins TRBV15 to TRBJ2-7; 11 positions match TRBD2. V gave up 3 bases and J gave up 3 bases; unmatched junction bases: 16. CDR1 and CDR2 from the germline V gene are LNHNV and YYDKDF (reference sequence). The CDR3 extends over 19 amino acids. CDR3 in amino acids: CATSRVLQKLAGVDYEQYF. The CDR3 DNA sequence: TGTGCCACCAGCAGGGTCTTACAGAAACTAGCGGGAGTAGACTACGAGCAGTACTTC.

The rearrangement joins TRBV19 to TRBJ2-7; D might be TRBD1 (6 bases). V lost 5 bases to trimming and J lost 3 bases, with 11 bases between them. This CDR3 spans 13 amino acids. In germline, CDR1 is LNHDA, CDR2 SQIVND (reference sequence). CDR3: CASSLGAGYEQYF. The DNA of the CDR3 is TGTGCCAGTAGTCTGGGGGCGGGCTACGAGCAGTACTTC.

The chain couples TRBV4-1 to TRBJ1-2; TRBD1 agrees at 7 bases. Per germline, CDR1 MGHRA and CDR2 YSYEKL. The CDR3 covers 13 residues. The V and J ends lost 4 bases and 3 bases, in that order; junction bases with no gene match: 2. CDR3 nucleotides: TGCGCCAGCAGCCCAGACAGGGACTATGGCTACACCTTC. Protein sequence: CASSPDRDYGYTF.

This chain connects TRBV27 to TRBJ1-4, with D tentatively TRBD1 (5 bases). Germline V gene lookup returns CDR1 MNHEY and CDR2 SMNVEV (reference sequence). The CDR3 is 16 amino acids. Deletions cut 4 bases from V and 2 bases from J, with 14 bases between. The CDR3 spells CASSYGGGRTNEKLFF. The DNA for the CDR3 is TGTGCCAGCAGTTATGGGGGGGGAAGGACTAATGAAAAACTGTTTTTT. The full variable domain, completed using reference TRBV27 and TRBJ1-4, is EAQVTQNPRYLITVTGKKLTVTCSQNMNHEYMSWYRQDPGLGLRQIYYSMNVEVTDKGDVPEGYKVSRKEKRNFPLILESPSPNQTSLYFCASSYGGGRTNEKLFFGSGTQLSVL.

The genes are TRBV28 and TRBJ2-3, with D uncertain. The germline V gene has CDR1 MDHEN and CDR2 SYDVKM. V lost 8 bases, J lost 5 bases, and 8 bases lay in between. The CDR3 runs 11 residues. The CDR3 sequence is CASSRGDTQYF. The CDR3 DNA is TGTGCCAGCTCTCGCGGAGATACGCAGTATTTT.

A few counts support this clone. The chain combines TRBV7-2 with TRBJ2-7, with TRBD2 matching over 12 bases. This CDR3 comprises 17 residues. V was pared by 5 bases and J by 2 bases, with 10 bases of the junction left unmatched. The germline gives CDR1 SGHTA, CDR2 FQGNSA. The CDR3 here is CASSPRVSSGRAYEQYF. As DNA, the CDR3 is TGTGCCAGCAGCCCGCGGGTATCTAGCGGGAGGGCCTACGAGCAGTACTTC.

V gene TRBV13 combines with J gene TRBJ1-1; TRBD1 aligns across 7 bases. Germline loops: CDR1 PRHDT, CDR2 FYEKMQ (reference sequence). CDR3 length: 16 residues. The V segment lost 5 bases and the J segment 11 bases; nucleotides outside the gene matches: 20. CDR3 loop: CASSVRQGRGHPGAFF. Written as DNA, the CDR3 is TGTGCCAGCAGCGTCCGACAGGGAAGAGGACACCCTGGGGCTTTCTTT.